This paragraph covers one T cell receptor (beta chain) sequence. The antigen it binds to is not known. There are no base qualities to consult, and no much larger clone falls within one base. The data are from a study of blood T cell repertoires in COVID-19 (dated by TCRdb to 2019 to 2021). With respect to the entire study: The collaborator samples originated in the United States, Italy and Spain and spanned the acute and convalescent phases of COVID-19. Nearly every sample came with metadata listing a de-identified subject ID, COVID-19 status, age in years and sex. A freely available public database, intended as a resource for researchers studying the immune response to SARS-CoV-2, is where the repertoires were released. The material from the prospective study consisted of cDNA or gDNA derived from T cells, B-cell-depleted T cells, or PBMCs. Subjects who had been exposed to COVID-19, were actively infected with it, or had recovered from it provided the deeply sampled blood TCRbeta repertoires that made up the dataset. The samples were drawn from the first 160 participants of the ongoing ImmuneRACE study and from over 950 subjects provided by 6 global collaborators. Where available, HLA class I and class II types were obtained from metadata supplied by the sample provider rather than from assay-based typing.

The CDR3 holds 15 amino acids from the cysteine to the phenylalanine. Left in the record is the CDR3 DNA by itself, 45 bases read in frame from the first base. V is shortened by 6 bases, J by 0 bases, and the region joining them spans 14 bases. The germline V gene (reference sequence) yields MNHEY for CDR1 and SMNVEV for CDR2. Collaborating institutions collected whole blood in K2EDTA tubes following their own protocols. For TCRbeta analysis, collaborators shipped samples in one of three forms: frozen whole blood, isolated PBMCs, or DNA extracted from either of those sample types. TCRbeta CDR3 regions were amplified from genomic DNA using the immunoSEQ Assay, a bias-controlled multiplex PCR. Per the authors' processing: The number of nucleated cells in each sample was estimated from the amplification of reference gene primers within the assay. To quantify the absolute abundance of each unique TCRbeta CDR3 rearrangement, sequence reads were collapsed and filtered. Productive Simpson clonality was computed per sample as the square root of Simpson's diversity index over productive rearrangements. Drawn from immuneACCESS, this table holds only the in-frame rearrangements with V and J called that TCRdb kept. Clones are partly lost; checked studies trace under half to an unresolved V gene and leave the rest unexplained. For V, J and clone size, that table is used; D and trimming come from the DNA. This sample has roughly 170,000 clones in its table, and less than 90% of those were observed once. Of the sample, less than 25% falls within the top ten clones.

Overall results and qualifications from the work: The quantity of clinical and demographic metadata differed by source and by participant and was supplied without curation.

The material sequenced was peripheral blood. Recombination linked TRBV27 to TRBJ1-1; the D gene is unclear. The TCR was taken from a man in his 70s with active or convalescent COVID-19. The encoded CDR3 is CASRTLGGLNTEAFF. The DNA sequence reads TGTGCCAGCAGGACCCTCGGAGGCTTGAACACTGAAGCTTTCTTT.